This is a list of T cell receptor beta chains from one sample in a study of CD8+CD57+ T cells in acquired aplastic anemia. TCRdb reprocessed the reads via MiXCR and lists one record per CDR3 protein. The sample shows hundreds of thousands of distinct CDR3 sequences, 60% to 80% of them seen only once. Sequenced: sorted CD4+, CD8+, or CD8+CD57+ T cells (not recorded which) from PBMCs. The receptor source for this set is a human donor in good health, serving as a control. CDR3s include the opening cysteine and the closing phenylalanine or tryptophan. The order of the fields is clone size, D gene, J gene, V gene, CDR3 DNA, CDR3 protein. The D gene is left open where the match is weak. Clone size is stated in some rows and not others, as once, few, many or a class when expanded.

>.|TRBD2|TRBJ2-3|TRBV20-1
TGCAGTGCTGCCGAGACGGGGGGGCTCACAGATACGCAGTATTTT
CSAAETGGLTDTQYF
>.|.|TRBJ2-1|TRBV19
TGTGCCAGTAGTATCTCTTGGCGGTCCGCAGACGCTGAGCATGTCTTC
CASSISWRSADAEHVF
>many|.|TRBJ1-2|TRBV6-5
TGTGCCAGCAGTTACTCGAGCGGCAGGGAGAACTATGGCTACACCTTC
CASSYSSGRENYGYTF
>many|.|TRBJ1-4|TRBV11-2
TGTGCCAGCAGCTACGGACGGGAAAAACTGTTTTTT
CASSYGREKLFF
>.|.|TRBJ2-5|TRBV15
TGTGCCACCAGCAGAGATCTGACGGGCGGGGGCTACAAGTACTTC
CATSRDLTGGGYKYF
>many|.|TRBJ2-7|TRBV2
TGTGCCAGCAGGGGAAGCTCCTACGAGCAGTACTTC
CASRGSSYEQYF
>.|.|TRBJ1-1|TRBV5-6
TGTGCCAGCCTCCACTCATCACGTTTGGTCACTGAAGCTTTCTTT
CASLHSSRLVTEAFF
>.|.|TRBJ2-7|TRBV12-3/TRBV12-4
TGTGCCAGCAGTTTGGGCAGGACCTACGAGCAGTACTTC
CASSLGRTYEQYF
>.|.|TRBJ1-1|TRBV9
TGTGCCAGCAGCGGGGGCAGTACCAACACTGAAGCTTTCTTT
CASSGGSTNTEAFF
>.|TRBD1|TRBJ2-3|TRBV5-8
TGTGCCAGCAGCTTAGGACAGGCCGGGGATACGCAGTATTTT
CASSLGQAGDTQYF
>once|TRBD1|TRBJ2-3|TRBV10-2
TGCGCCAGCAGGGGACAGGGCGGCCACACGCAGTACTTT
CASRGQGGHTQYF
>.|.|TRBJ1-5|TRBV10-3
TGTGCCATCAGGGGGCTTAGCAGCACGGCCACGCATTTT
CAIRGLSSTATHF
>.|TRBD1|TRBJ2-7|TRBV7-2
TGTGCCAGCAGCCCAGCGACAGGGATTGCCTACGCGCAGTACTTC
CASSPATGIAYAQYF
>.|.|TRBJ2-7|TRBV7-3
TGTGCCAGCAGCCTAGGGCCGGGGCTTTACGTGCAGTACTTC
CASSLGPGLYVQYF
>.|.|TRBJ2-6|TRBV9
TGTGCCAGCAGCGAATCTGCAGCCAACAACCTTGCTTTC
CASSESAANNLAF
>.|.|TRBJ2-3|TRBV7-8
TGTGCCAGCAGAGGCAGGGTGGGAACACATACGCAGTATTTT
CASRGRVGTHTQYF
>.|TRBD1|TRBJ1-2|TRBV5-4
TGTGCCAGCAGCCGCGACAGGGCGTATGGCTACACCTTC
CASSRDRAYGYTF
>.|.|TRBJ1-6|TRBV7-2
TGTGCCAGCAGCTTATCGGGGCTACTCCAGAGCTCCTATAATTCACCCCTCCACTTT
CASSLSGLLQSSYNSPLHF
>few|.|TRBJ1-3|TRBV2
TGTGCCAGCACGCGCTCTGGAAACACCATATATTTT
CASTRSGNTIYF
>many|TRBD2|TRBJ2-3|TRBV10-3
TGTGCCATCAGGACACTAGCGGGCGTTTCCGATACGCAGTATTTT
CAIRTLAGVSDTQYF
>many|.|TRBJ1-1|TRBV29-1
TGCAGGAGAATGGGTCTGAACACTGAAGCTTTCTTT
CRRMGLNTEAFF
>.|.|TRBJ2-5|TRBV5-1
TGTGCCAGCAGCTTGAGGCGGCCTGGCGCGCAGTACTTC
CASSLRRPGAQYF
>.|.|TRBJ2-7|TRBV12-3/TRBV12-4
TGTGCCAGCAGGGGTACCTATAGCTCCTACGAGCAGTACTTC
CASRGTYSSYEQYF
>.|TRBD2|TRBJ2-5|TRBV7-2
TGTGCCAGCAGCTCCCGGACTGGCGGGGGGTGGTTTGTGACCCAGTACTTC
CASSSRTGGGWFVTQYF
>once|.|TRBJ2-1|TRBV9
TGTGCCGGCCGGGGACACTTGGAGGGTGGTGAGCAGTTCTTC
CAGRGHLEGGEQFF
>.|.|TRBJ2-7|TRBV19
TGTGCCAGTAGTCTGACCGCAGGCGACACTGAAGCTCTCTTCTTC
CASSLTAGDTEALFF
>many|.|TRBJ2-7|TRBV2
TGTGCCAGCAGTTCCCGATCAGCTAGCTCCTACGAGCAGTACTTC
CASSSRSASSYEQYF
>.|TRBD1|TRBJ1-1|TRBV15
TGTGCCAGCAGCAGTTCCAACAGGGGAAGGGTTGAAGCTTTCTTT
CASSSSNRGRVEAFF
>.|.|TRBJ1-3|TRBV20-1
TGCAGTGGTTCCGGGCCCTGCGGAAACACCATATATTTT
CSGSGPCGNTIYF
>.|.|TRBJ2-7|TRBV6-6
TGTGCCAGCAGCCAAGGGGGATCTACGGGACGCTACGAGCAGTACTTC
CASSQGGSTGRYEQYF
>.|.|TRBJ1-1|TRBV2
TGTGCCAGCAGTGAATTGAGCGGGCGTGCTGACACTGAATCTTTCTTT
CASSELSGRADTESFF
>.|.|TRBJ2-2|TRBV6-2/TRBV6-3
TGTGCCAGCAGTTCCTACGGGGAGCTGTTTTTT
CASSSYGELFF
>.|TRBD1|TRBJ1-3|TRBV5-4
TGTGCCAGCAGCGATGGGACAGCTCGGTCCGCCCCCTCTGGAAACACCATATATTTT
CASSDGTARSAPSGNTIYF
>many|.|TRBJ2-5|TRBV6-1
TGTGCCAGCAGTGATCTTCAACTAAGTTTAGAGACCCAGTACTTC
CASSDLQLSLETQYF
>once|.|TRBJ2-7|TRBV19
TGTGCCAGTAGTCAGAGGGGCCACGGGCAGTACTTC
CASSQRGHGQYF
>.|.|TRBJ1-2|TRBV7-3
TGTGCCAGCAGCTTATTGGACGGAAGGGTCTATAGCTACACCTTC
CASSLLDGRVYSYTF
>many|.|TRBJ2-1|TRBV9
TGTGCCAGCAGCGTAGGTTTTAGTAGGGTGGACAATGAGCAGTTCTTC
CASSVGFSRVDNEQFF
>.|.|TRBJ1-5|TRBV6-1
TGTGCCAGCAATACAGGGAAGCGGAGCAATCAGCCCCAGCATTTT
CASNTGKRSNQPQHF
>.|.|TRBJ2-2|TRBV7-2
TGTGCCAGCAGCAGGCAGGCGTCGCGAGAGCAGGACTTGTTTTTT
CASSRQASREQDLFF
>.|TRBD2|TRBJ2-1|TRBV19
TGTGCCAGTACCTCGATCGGGACTAGCGGGGGGGCATTCGATGAGCAGTTCTTC
CASTSIGTSGGAFDEQFF
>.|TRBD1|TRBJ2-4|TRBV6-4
TGTGCCAGCTCTGATAGGACAGGGCGTAACATTCAGTACTTC
CASSDRTGRNIQYF
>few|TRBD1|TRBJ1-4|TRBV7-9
TGTGCCAGCAGTTTCGGTCCGGGACAGGGCCCCCATAATGAAAAACTGTTTTTT
CASSFGPGQGPHNEKLFF
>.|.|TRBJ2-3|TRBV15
TGTGCCACCAGCAGCGCCCGGACCAGCACAGATACGCAGTATTTT
CATSSARTSTDTQYF
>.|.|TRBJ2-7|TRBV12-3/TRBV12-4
TGTGCCAGCAGCCGCCCCACACGGTACGAGCAGTACTTC
CASSRPTRYEQYF
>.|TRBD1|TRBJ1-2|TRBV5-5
TGTGCCAGCAGGAGGACTAGTAGGACAGGGGATGGCTACACCTTC
CASRRTSRTGDGYTF
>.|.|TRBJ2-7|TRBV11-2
TGTGCCAGCAGCTTAGCCCCCCACGCCTACGAGCAGTACTTC
CASSLAPHAYEQYF
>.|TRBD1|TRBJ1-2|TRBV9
TGTGCCAGCTCACCGGATCAGGGGGCCGGCTACACCTTC
CASSPDQGAGYTF
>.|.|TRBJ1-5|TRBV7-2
TGTGCCAGCAGCTTGGCGGGACAACGCAGTCAGCCCCAGCATTTT
CASSLAGQRSQPQHF
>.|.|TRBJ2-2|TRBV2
TGTGCCAGCAGTGAAGGAGGAGGCGGGGGCCGAAGCTCTGTAGTTTTT
CASSEGGGGGRSSVVF
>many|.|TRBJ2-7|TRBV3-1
TGTGCCAGCAGCCAAGAGCCGGACATTGTAGCCGAGCAGTACTTC
CASSQEPDIVAEQYF
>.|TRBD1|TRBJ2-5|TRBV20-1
TGCAGTGCTTATGCGACAGGGAACGAGACCCAGTACTTC
CSAYATGNETQYF
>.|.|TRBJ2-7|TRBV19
TGTGCCAGTAGCAAGGAGAGGGGGAGAGACTACGAGCAGTACTTC
CASSKERGRDYEQYF
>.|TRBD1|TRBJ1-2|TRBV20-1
TGCAGTGCTAGAGACTGGACAGGGTGGGATGGCTACACCTTC
CSARDWTGWDGYTF